This TCR beta chain is drawn from a study of T cells expressing NK-cell markers. General observations from the study: As a fraction of CD8+ T cells, dominant NKG2C+ clonotypes reached about 1.0-7.5% in more than five donors.

Comment on this clonotype: The antigen remains unidentified.

Production of TCR beta cDNA relied on 5'RACE template switching with UMIs. From its re-call of the 5' RACE reads, TCRdb lists each CDR3 protein once, without DNA. The sample totals over 150,000 distinct CDR3 sequences; its top ten clones hold roughly a third. This CDR3 is built from 18 residues. Looked up from germline, CDR1 is SGHNT and CDR2 is YENEEA. The receptor comes from a woman in her forties or fifties in good health. V is TRBV11-3 and J is TRBJ2-3; TCRdb designates TRBD1, a call that cannot be tested without DNA. The sequenced material came from blood T cells: a sorted CD56 or NKG2C T cell subset, CD4+ or CD8+ T cells, or bulk PBMC T cells (not recorded which). CDR3 amino acids: CASSPRGTTQTSTDTQYF.